The next 5 T cell receptor beta chains were all read from a single sample in a study of cytomegalovirus exposure and HLA in healthy donors. PCR amplification relied on 60 Vbeta primers (plus 13 Jbeta primers). Using immunoSEQ multiplex PCR, the repertoire was profiled, and TCRdb retains in-frame clones only, with some absent. This repertoire shows some 170,000 clones, approximately 72% found once; its top ten account for 2% to 3%. Sequencing used PBMCs. These receptors came from a human donor in good health.

This clone has more than one count but fewer than ten. The V gene is TRBV7-9, the J gene TRBJ1-1; D remains unclear. V gave up 5 bases and J gave up 7 bases, with 11 bases separating them. The CDR3 contains 12 residues. Germline assignment: CDR1 SEHNR and CDR2 FQNEAQ (reference sequence). The CDR3 DNA follows: TGTGCCAGCAGCATACAGATTAATGAAGCTTTCTTT. It codes for CASSIQINEAFF.

V usage is TRBV5-1 and J usage is TRBJ2-5; 10 nucleotides match TRBD2. J lost 0 bases, V lost 0 bases, and 5 bases had no gene match. The germline V gene encodes CDR1 SGHRS and CDR2 YFSETQ. CDR3 length: 17 residues. The CDR3, as DNA: TGCGCCAGCAGCTTGGATGTTACTAGCGGGGACCAAGAGACCCAGTACTTC. Its protein is CASSLDVTSGDQETQYF.

Worth noting for this clone: One junction end does not reproduce the germline sequence, and a read error may be involved. The chain carries TRBV23-1 and TRBJ1-4, with TRBD1 as a possible D gene (5 bases). TRBV23-1 is given ORF status, its function remaining uncertain. The CDR3 contains 20 residues. The CDR3: CASSQSMVILGQGYNEKLFF. Here the CDR3 DNA reads TGCGCCAGCAGCCAATCGATGGTGATATTGGGGCAGGGATATAATGAAAAACTGTTTTTT.

This clone appeared once. V is TRBV10-3 and J is TRBJ2-3, with 7 nucleotides matching TRBD1. Germline values: CDR1 ENHRY, CDR2 SYGVKD. The length of the CDR3 is 18 residues. Trimming cost V 0 bases and J 0 bases; bases outside gene matches: 9. CDR3 sequence reads: CAISESLLPDRSTDTQYF. DNA of the CDR3: TGTGCCATCAGTGAGTCGCTCCTTCCGGACAGGAGCACAGATACGCAGTATTTT.

This CDR3 is CASRLAGEQFF. The CDR3 bases are TGTGCCAGCAGACTAGCGGGGGAGCAGTTCTTC. The V call is TRBV27, the J call TRBJ2-1; the match to TRBD2 covers 10 bases. J lost 10 bases, V lost 6 bases, and 0 bases had no gene match. CDR1 is MNHEY, CDR2 SMNVEV, per germline (reference sequence). The CDR3 is 11 amino acids.